This passage covers 6 T cell receptor beta chains from one sample sequenced in a study of blood T cell repertoires in COVID-19. The repertoire was sequenced with immunoSEQ multiplex PCR; TCRdb's copy has only in-frame clones and lacks some. The table lists tens of thousands of clones, over 85% of them singletons. Sample: peripheral blood. The receptor set was obtained from a human donor in a cohort sampled during active COVID-19.

The chain uses TRBV4-1 and TRBJ1-2; D possibly corresponds to TRBD1 (5 bases). Trimming took 1 base from V and 2 from J, leaving 11 bases between them. The CDR3 runs 15 residues. The V gene's germline CDR1 is MGHRA and CDR2 YSYEKL. The chain's CDR3 is CASSQGGFGNYGYTF. The CDR3, as DNA: TGCGCCAGCAGCCAAGGGGGCTTCGGGAACTATGGCTACACCTTC.

The chain recombines TRBV18 with TRBJ2-7; D may be TRBD2 (6 bases). The CDR3 is 16 amino acids. V gave up 6 bases and J gave up 1 base, with 19 bases separating them. Germline CDR1 KGHSH, CDR2 LQKENI. The CDR3 bases are TGTGCCAGCTCCAGCAGCCGAGGGAGCGGGTCCTACGAGCAGTACTTC. Protein product: CASSSSRGSGSYEQYF.

A single count supports this clone. The chain carries TRBV4-2 and TRBJ2-3; D may be TRBD2 (7 bases). The length of the CDR3 is 19 residues. The V end was cut by 1 base, the J end by 4 bases, with 24 bases between. Germline CDR1 and CDR2: LGHNA and YNFKEQ. This CDR3 reads CASSQGKGGTRLFADTQYF. CDR3 DNA: TGTGCCAGCAGCCAAGGCAAGGGGGGGACACGATTATTTGCAGATACGCAGTATTTT.

The rearrangement joins TRBV5-5 to TRBJ1-1, with D unresolved. Trimming shortened V by 4 bases and J by 2 bases, and 12 bases separated the two germline ends. The CDR3 loop spans 14 amino acids. Germline-derived CDR1 and CDR2 are SGHKS and YYEKEE (reference sequence). The CDR3, as DNA: TGTGCCAGCAGCATCCCGGGTCCAAACACTGAAGCTTTCTTT. It codes for CASSIPGPNTEAFF.

J is TRBJ2-5 and V is TRBV5-4, with 13 bases aligning to TRBD2. The V segment lost 1 base and the J segment 4 bases; nucleotides outside the gene matches: 4. Per germline, CDR1 SGHNT and CDR2 YYREEE (reference sequence). The CDR3 consists of 16 residues. In DNA, the CDR3 is TGTGCCAGCAGCTTGAGGACTAGCGGGGGCGGAGAGACCCAGTACTTC. Translation gives CASSLRTSGGGETQYF.

This chain joins TRBV7-9 and TRBJ1-1; the D is unclear. V lost 4 bases and J lost 3, with 12 bases in between. The CDR3 has 14 amino acids. Germline V gives CDR1 SEHNR, CDR2 FQNEAQ (reference sequence). Here the CDR3 reads CASSWPLEDTEAFF. CDR3 coding DNA: TGTGCCAGCAGCTGGCCCCTGGAGGACACTGAAGCTTTCTTT.